A selection of T cell receptor beta chains follows, all from one sample in a study of blood T cell repertoires in COVID-19. The assay was immunoSEQ multiplex PCR, and TCRdb's table has in-frame clones only and misses some. Among about 110,000 clones, about 75% were seen once, and the ten largest hold roughly 17%. The sample consisted of peripheral blood. These receptor sequences come from an elderly woman with active or convalescent COVID-19. Each CDR3 is given without its conserved first and last residue. Fields, in order: J gene, V gene, CDR3 protein.

j_call: TRBJ2-7; v_call: TRBV11-2; cdr3_aa: ASSAIETGDYEQY
j_call: TRBJ2-1; v_call: TRBV10-1; cdr3_aa: ASSQNRGRSHEQF
j_call: TRBJ2-1; v_call: TRBV9; cdr3_aa: ASSVTGRAYNEQF
j_call: TRBJ2-7; v_call: TRBV18; cdr3_aa: ASSPPAASGRWY
j_call: TRBJ2-7; v_call: TRBV2; cdr3_aa: ASSSEGQGSYEQY
j_call: TRBJ1-2; v_call: TRBV5-1; cdr3_aa: ASSKGQGAYNYGYT
j_call: TRBJ1-5; v_call: TRBV7-9; cdr3_aa: ASSLVGARGEPQH
j_call: TRBJ1-1; v_call: TRBV5-5; cdr3_aa: ASSTEGQGSTEAF
j_call: TRBJ1-5; v_call: TRBV5-1; cdr3_aa: ASSLDPGPRNQPQH
j_call: TRBJ1-5; v_call: TRBV28; cdr3_aa: ASKSQGYSNQPQH
j_call: TRBJ1-5; v_call: TRBV2; cdr3_aa: ASSAGRAYEGPQH